This record looks at one T cell receptor beta chain sequence and its context. This sample stems from a study of technical replicates of blood from several donors. Germline loops: CDR1 MDHEN, CDR2 SYDVKM. The CDR3 contains 17 residues. The V and J ends lost 3 bases and 2 bases, in that order; junction bases with no gene match: 12. The method was immunoSEQ multiplex PCR; TCRdb's version includes in-frame clones alone and lacks a portion of them. The repertoire holds tens of thousands of clones, with 95% as singletons. The V and J genes are TRBV28 and TRBJ2-7, with 8 bases lining up with TRBD2. Source material: T cells isolated from PBMCs. This TCR was sampled from a human donor in good health. The CDR3 here is CASSFHLWAGGPYEQYF. The CDR3 coding sequence is TGTGCCAGCAGTTTCCATTTGTGGGCGGGAGGACCCTACGAGCAGTACTTC.